Here is one T cell receptor beta chain with its context. This clone was seen many times. The antigen this receptor binds is unknown. No quality values exist for individual bases; no much larger clone is one base distant. One collaborating source in Seattle enrolled patients while the patients were actively infected and followed the patients over time throughout the course of disease. The collaborating institutions used their own protocols to collect whole blood in K2EDTA tubes. For TCRbeta analysis, collaborators shipped samples as frozen whole blood, isolated PBMCs, or DNA extracted from either of those sample types. V and J are truncated by 0 bases and 6 bases respectively, leaving an intervening sequence of 6 bases. The CDR3 measures 12 amino acids from cysteine to phenylalanine. The only DNA kept is the CDR3, 36 bases in frame from the first base. For CDR1 and CDR2, the germline V gene lists MNHEY and SVGAGI.

TCRbeta CDR3 regions were amplified from genomic DNA using the immunoSEQ Assay, a bias-controlled multiplex PCR. The authors' analysis ran thus. The number of nucleated cells in each sample was estimated by amplification of reference gene primers within the assay. To quantify the absolute abundance of each unique TCRbeta CDR3 rearrangement, sequence reads were collapsed and filtered. For each sample, productive Simpson clonality was calculated by taking the square root of Simpson's diversity index across productive rearrangements. TCRdb mirrors the immuneACCESS table, restricted to in-frame sequences. Some clones are absent from its copies; in checked studies, under half trace to an unresolved V gene, and the reason for the others is unknown. That table supplies the V and J calls and clone size; D and trimming were determined from the DNA. In all, the sample holds about 80,000 clones, and around 85% of those were seen once. The ten largest clones capture 9.6% of the sample.

This record belongs to a study of blood T cell repertoires in COVID-19 (TCRdb year 2020). Regarding the research as a whole: The collaborator samples originated in the United States, Italy and Spain and spanned the acute and convalescent phases of COVID-19. Where HLA class I and class II types were available, the types were taken from metadata supplied by the sample provider, not from assay-based typing. Samples were obtained from the ongoing ImmuneRACE study (first 160 participants) and from about 1,300 subjects provided by 6 global collaborators. Nearly every sample came with metadata listing a de-identified subject ID, COVID-19 status, age in years and sex. The dataset comprised deeply sampled blood TCRbeta repertoires from subjects exposed to, actively infected with, or recovered from COVID-19. The material from the prospective study consisted of cDNA or gDNA derived from T cells, B-cell-depleted T cells, or PBMCs. The repertoires were released in a freely available public database intended as a resource for research on the immune response to SARS-CoV-2. Study-wide findings and limitations: How much clinical and demographic metadata was included differed by source and by participant, and the metadata was provided uncurated.

Material for sequencing was peripheral blood. The chain couples TRBV6-5 to TRBJ2-7, with the D gene call left open. The clonotype comes from a man aged 50 to 60 with COVID-19, enrolled during active disease. The DNA sequence follows: TGTGCCAGCAGTTACTCGTTCGGCGAGCAGTACTTC. Its protein reads: CASSYSFGEQYF.